This T cell receptor (beta chain) comes out of a study of TIL therapy for anti-PD-1-resistant metastatic lung cancer. The libraries were made with immunoSEQ v3. This table comes from immunoSEQ multiplex PCR, and its TCRdb copy is limited to in-frame clones, with some not included. The table has 45,000 to 75,000 clones, roughly 66% seen once. As for time point: pre-treatment sample, taken before nivolumab and TIL therapy. This CDR3 contains 16 residues. Germline V lookup: CDR1 SGDLS, CDR2 YYNGEE. The V end was cut by 0 bases, the J end by 2 bases, with 12 bases between. This clonotype was sampled from a person between 30 and 79 years old with non-small cell lung cancer. This rearrangement joins TRBV9 to TRBJ2-1; D remains ambiguous. Material: blood, obtained at baseline. The CDR3 region is CASSVGSQMAYNEQFF. The CDR3 bases are TGTGCCAGCAGCGTAGGTTCTCAAATGGCCTACAATGAGCAGTTCTTC.